The 2 T cell receptor beta chains presented below share a single source sample, sequenced in a study of molecular identifiers for immune sequencing clone quantification. TCRdb re-analysed the PCR reads in MiXCR, keeping a single row per CDR3 protein. The sample carries 460,000 or so distinct CDR3 sequences, roughly 24% recorded once. Sequenced material: naive CD8+ T cells from blood, with Jurkat cell RNA spiked in. Subset in this sample: FACS-sorted CD8+CD4-CCR7+CD45RA+ naive T cells. Source of these receptors: a human donor in good health. Some libraries in this study had Jurkat cell RNA spiked in.

Regarding this clonotype: A much larger clone sits a single nucleotide away, making a read error possible. The V and J genes are TRBV12-3 or TRBV12-4 and TRBJ1-3, with no clear D. This CDR3 region has 14 residues. For the CDR3, the DNA is TGTGCCAGCAGTGGACCCAACTCTGGAAACGCCATATATTTT. It specifies CASSGPNSGNAIYF.

This clonotype was observed a few times. The V and J genes are TRBV6-5 and TRBJ2-2; D is unclear. The CDR3 has 12 residues. Trimming left V 2 bases short and J 3 bases short, with 1 base between. The germline CDR1 and CDR2 sequences are MNHEY and SVGAGI. CDR3 amino acids: CASSYDTGELFF. The CDR3 DNA follows: TGTGCCAGCAGTTACGACACCGGGGAGCTGTTTTTT.